Each of the 17 T cell receptor beta chains below was sequenced from the same sample in a study of molecular identifiers for immune sequencing clone quantification. TCRdb processed the PCR reads anew with MiXCR; each CDR3 protein has one entry. The sample has about 97,000 distinct CDR3 sequences; about 32% are singletons. Sequences were obtained from naive CD8+ T cells from blood, with Jurkat cell RNA spiked in. Subset defined: FACS-sorted CD8+CD4-CCR7+CD45RA+ naive T cells. Receptors were obtained from a human donor in good health. Some libraries in this study had Jurkat cell RNA spiked in.

This clonotype has ten or more counts. The chain has TRBV7-6 and TRBJ2-3; D is unresolved. Germline values: CDR1 SGHVS, CDR2 FNYEAQ. The CDR3 loop spans 11 amino acids. V was clipped by 5 bases and J by 6 bases, with 6 bases between them. In DNA form, the CDR3 reads TGTGCCAGCAGCGCCGAGGATACGCAGTATTTT. Protein: CASSAEDTQYF. The full variable domain, its missing parts supplied by reference TRBV7-6 and TRBJ2-3, is GAGVSQSPRYKVTKRGQDVALRCDPISGHVSLYWYRQALGQGPEFLTYFNYEAQQDKSGLPNDRFSAERPEGSISTLTIQRTEQRDSAMYRCASSAEDTQYFGPGTRLTVL.

A note on this clonotype: A much larger clonotype is one base distant, so this may be a read error. CDR3 bases: TGTGCCAGCGGGACTAGCCTGGACGAGCAGTTCTTC. Translating it yields CASGTSLDEQFF. J is TRBJ2-7 and V is TRBV7-6, with 9 bases that match TRBD2. The J call may be faulty, since TRBJ2-1 better matches the DNA end. The CDR3 sequence is 12 residues long. Germline V gene data show CDR1 as SGHVS and CDR2 as FNYEAQ.

This clonotype was found a few times. The CDR3 loop reads CASSLGPEREGLYEQYF. The CDR3 nucleotides are TGTGCCAGCAGCTTGGGCCCCGAGCGGGAGGGCCTGTACGAGCAGTACTTC. This chain connects TRBV5-6 to TRBJ2-7; TRBD2 matches at 10 bases. CDR1 and CDR2 (germline): SGHDT, YYEEEE. The CDR3 contains 17 residues. Trimming cost V 0 bases and J 4 bases; bases outside gene matches: 10.

This clonotype was seen a few times. The V gene is TRBV14, the J gene TRBJ2-1; possible D gene TRBD1, 5 bases. There are 14 residues in the CDR3. Trimming took off 2 bases at V and 6 bases at J, with 11 bases between the two ends. CDR1 is SGHDN and CDR2 is FVKESK in the germline V gene. The chain's CDR3 is CASSQYGRVNEQFF. CDR3 in DNA: TGTGCCAGCAGCCAATACGGCAGGGTCAATGAGCAGTTCTTC.

In its sample, this clonotype was seen a few times. The V and J genes are TRBV3-1 and TRBJ2-2; no reliable D call. V dropped 8 bases and J dropped 2 bases, with 9 bases sitting between them. CDR3 size: 13 residues. Germline V gene data show CDR1 as LGHDT and CDR2 as YNNKEL (reference sequence). The CDR3 region has the DNA TGTGCCAGCTTGACTCTTAACACCGGGGAGCTGTTTTTT. Translating gives CASLTLNTGELFF.

There are a few counts of this clonotype. The chain carries TRBV3-1 and TRBJ1-1; D is uncertain. Germline V gene data show CDR1 as LGHDT and CDR2 as YNNKEL (reference sequence). The CDR3 length is 14 residues. Trimming cost V 2 bases and J 4 bases, with 11 bases left between them. This CDR3 reads CASSQHGLGTEAFF. The CDR3 nucleotides are TGTGCCAGCAGCCAACACGGGTTGGGCACTGAAGCTTTCTTT. Variable domain in full (rest from reference TRBV3-1 and TRBJ1-1): DTAVSQTPKYLVTQMGNDKSIKCEQNLGHDTMYWYKQDSKKFLKIMFSYNNKELIINETVPNRFSPKSPDKAHLNLHINSLELGDSAVYFCASSQHGLGTEAFFGQGTRLTVV.

Regarding this clonotype: At one boundary the junction diverges from the germline segment, which might be a read error. The chain carries TRBV6-6 and TRBJ1-4; the D gene is possibly TRBD1 (6 bases). Germline assignment: CDR1 MNHNY and CDR2 SVGAGI (reference sequence). This CDR3 has 15 residues. CDR3 DNA: TGTGCCACCGAGTCAGGGGTGGCCACTAATGAAAAACTGTTATTT. Its translation is CATESGVATNEKLLF.

This clonotype was counted between two and nine times. The chain combines TRBV7-3 with TRBJ2-3; D uncertain. This CDR3 region has 14 residues. Trimming left V 4 bases short and J 2 bases short, with 10 bases between. Germline V lookup: CDR1 SGHTA, CDR2 FQGTGA. The CDR3 nucleotides read TGTGCCAGCAGCTCCCTGGACCCCACAGATACGCAGTATTTT. Translating it yields CASSSLDPTDTQYF.

Points on this clonotype: Compared with germline, one end of the junction differs, possibly owing to a read error. This sequence joins TRBV7-6 and TRBJ2-5; possibly TRBD1 for D (5 bases). CDR1 is SGHVS and CDR2 is FNYEAQ in the germline V gene. The CDR3 sequence is 11 residues long. The CDR3 bases are TGTGCCAGCAGCGACAGTCAGACCCAGAACTTC. Protein: CASSDSQTQNF.

In its sample, this clonotype was seen many times. The gene calls are TRBV20-1 and TRBJ2-1; 9 bases are a match to TRBD2. Germline V gene lookup returns CDR1 DFQATT and CDR2 SNEGSKA (reference sequence). Trimming cost V 0 bases and J 4 bases; bases outside gene matches: 4. The CDR3 length is 15 residues. As DNA, the CDR3 is TGCAGTGCTAGAGATTTAGCGGGGGTTTACAATGAGCAGTTCTTC. The encoded protein is CSARDLAGVYNEQFF.

This clonotype was observed a handful of times. The V gene is TRBV4-2, the J gene TRBJ2-7, with D possibly being TRBD1 or TRBD2 (5 bases each). Germline CDR1 and CDR2: LGHNA and YNFKEQ. The germline V and J ends were trimmed by 4 bases and 0 bases, with 16 bases remaining between them. CDR3 length equals 16 residues. CDR3 sequence reads: CASSLIGTASSYEQYF. CDR3 nucleotide sequence: TGTGCCAGCAGCCTTATCGGGACGGCGAGCTCCTACGAGCAGTACTTC.

For this clonotype: Compared with germline, one end of the junction differs, possibly owing to a read error. V usage is TRBV28 and J usage is TRBJ2-3; the D is unclear. Per germline, CDR1 MDHEN and CDR2 SYDVKM. The CDR3 consists of 11 residues. This CDR3 reads CACSRLYPQYF. In DNA, the CDR3 is TGTGCCTGCAGTCGACTTTATCCGCAGTATTTT.

Worth noting for this clonotype: A much bigger clone sits one base away, suggesting this may be a read error. V usage is TRBV28 and J usage is TRBJ1-1; tentatively, D is TRBD1 (5 bases). The CDR3 runs 13 residues. The germline V gene encodes CDR1 MDHEN and CDR2 SYDVKM. The CDR3 here is CANSLMGGTEAFF. The CDR3 bases are TGTGCCAACAGTTTAATGGGGGGCACTGAAGCTTTCTTT.

As for this clonotype: One end of the junction varies from germline; a read error may be responsible. The chain recombines TRBV15 with TRBJ2-7; a weak D match, TRBD1 (5 bases). This CDR3 region has 17 residues. Germline CDR1 LNHNV, CDR2 YYDKDF (reference sequence). CDR3 protein: CAASRDQLSGASYEQYF. The CDR3 DNA sequence: TGTGCCGCCAGCAGAGATCAATTGAGTGGGGCCTCCTACGAGCAGTACTTC.

The rearrangement uses TRBV10-2 and TRBJ2-7, with TRBD2 matching over 7 bases. The CDR3 covers 14 residues. Germline CDR1 is WSHSY and CDR2 is SAAADI. The ends lost 3 bases at V and 6 bases at J; junction bases unmatched: 8. The CDR3 sequence: CASSDTLAFGEQYF. CDR3 bases: TGCGCCAGCAGTGATACACTAGCGTTCGGCGAGCAGTACTTC.

About this clonotype itself: As the CDR3 is not closed by the conserved phenylalanine or tryptophan, this likely results from a read error. The chain has TRBV2 and TRBJ2-5; 13 bases are shared with TRBD2. Germline-derived CDR1 and CDR2 are SNHLY and FYNNEI. The trim removed 8 bases at V and 1 base at J, leaving 4 bases unmatched. The CDR3 totals 15 residues. Here the CDR3 DNA reads TGTGCCAGCGGGGGACTAGCGGGGACCCAAGAGACCCAGTACTAC. Amino acids: CASGGLAGTQETQYY.

In this sample, this clonotype turned up a few times. This chain links TRBV13 with TRBJ2-3; 7 nucleotides align to TRBD1. Germline loops: CDR1 PRHDT, CDR2 FYEKMQ (reference sequence). The CDR3 runs to 18 residues. J was trimmed by 4 bases and V by 8 bases; bases with no gene match: 21. This CDR3 reads CASSQDRRRKGRADTQYF. CDR3 sequence (DNA): TGTGCCAGCTCACAGGACAGGCGACGAAAGGGCCGCGCAGATACGCAGTATTTT.